This T cell receptor (beta chain) originates from a study of PD-1 blockade in classical Hodgkin lymphoma. Study-level findings and limits: Significant TCR diversity gains by C4D1 occurred in CD4+ but not CD8+ cells.

The CDR3 covers 12 residues. Germline V gene sequence: CDR1 MDHEN, CDR2 SYDVKM. V dropped 10 bases and J dropped 0 bases, with 9 bases sitting between them. Regarding time point: cycle 4 day 1 (C4D1), after around six weeks of nivolumab. Relapse was seen in all patients after autologous stem cell transplantation, and brentuximab vedotin exposure was variable. Patients showed best responses of complete response, partial response or progressive disease. TCRdb's copy holds only in-frame clones and misses some; the assay was immunoSEQ multiplex PCR. This sample has over 15,000 clones, with less than 75% found just once. In the case of this clone: What it recognizes is unknown.

This specimen consisted of peripheral blood mononuclear cells (PBMCs), obtained before the fourth cycle of nivolumab. This chain connects TRBV28 to TRBJ2-5; D call uncertain. The receptor was derived from a human donor with classical Hodgkin lymphoma. The CDR3 protein is CATRSYQETQYF. The CDR3 DNA is TGTGCCACCCGGAGTTACCAAGAGACCCAGTACTTC.